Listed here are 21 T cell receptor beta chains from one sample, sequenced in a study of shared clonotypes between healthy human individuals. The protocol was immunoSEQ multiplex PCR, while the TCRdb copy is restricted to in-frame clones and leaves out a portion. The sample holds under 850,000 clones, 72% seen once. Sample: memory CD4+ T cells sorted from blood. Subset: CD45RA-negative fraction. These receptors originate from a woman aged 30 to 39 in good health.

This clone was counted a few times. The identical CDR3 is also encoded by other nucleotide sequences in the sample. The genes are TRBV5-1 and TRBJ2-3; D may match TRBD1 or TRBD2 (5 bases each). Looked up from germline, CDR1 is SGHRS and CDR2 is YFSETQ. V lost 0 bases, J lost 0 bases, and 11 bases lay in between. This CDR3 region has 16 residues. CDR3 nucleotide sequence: TGCGCCAGCAGCTTGGGAGGGGCCCCTAGCACAGATACGCAGTATTTT. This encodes CASSLGGAPSTDTQYF.

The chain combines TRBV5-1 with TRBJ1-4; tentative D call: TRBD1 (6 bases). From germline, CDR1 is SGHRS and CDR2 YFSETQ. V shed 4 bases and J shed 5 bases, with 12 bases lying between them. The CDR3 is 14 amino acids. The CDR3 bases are TGCGCCAGCAGCCAGGGACACCGGAATGAAAAACTGTTTTTT. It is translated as CASSQGHRNEKLFF.

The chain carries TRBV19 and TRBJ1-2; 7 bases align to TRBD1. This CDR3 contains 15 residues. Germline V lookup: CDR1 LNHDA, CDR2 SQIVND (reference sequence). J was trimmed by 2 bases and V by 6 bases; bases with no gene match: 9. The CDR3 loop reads CASSNRDSLNYGYTF. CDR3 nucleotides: TGTGCCAGTAGCAACCGGGACAGCCTCAACTATGGCTACACCTTC.

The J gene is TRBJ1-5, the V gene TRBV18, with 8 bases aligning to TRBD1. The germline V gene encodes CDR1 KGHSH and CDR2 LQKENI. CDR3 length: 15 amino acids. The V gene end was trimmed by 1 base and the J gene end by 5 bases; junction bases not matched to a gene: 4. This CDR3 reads CASSPRTGWDQPQHF. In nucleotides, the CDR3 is TGTGCCAGCTCACCACGGACAGGGTGGGATCAGCCCCAGCATTTT. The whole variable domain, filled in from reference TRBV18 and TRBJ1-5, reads NAGVMQNPRHLVRRRGQEARLRCSPMKGHSHVYWYRQLPEEGLKFMVYLQKENIIDESGMPKERFSAEFPKEGPSILRIQQVVRGDSAAYFCASSPRTGWDQPQHFGDGTRLSIL.

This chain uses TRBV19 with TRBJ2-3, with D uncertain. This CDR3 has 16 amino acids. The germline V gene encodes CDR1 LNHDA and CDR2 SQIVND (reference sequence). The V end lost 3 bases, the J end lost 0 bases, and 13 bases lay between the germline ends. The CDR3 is CASSMYLQHSTDTQYF. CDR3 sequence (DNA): TGTGCCAGTAGTATGTATTTACAGCATAGCACAGATACGCAGTATTTT.

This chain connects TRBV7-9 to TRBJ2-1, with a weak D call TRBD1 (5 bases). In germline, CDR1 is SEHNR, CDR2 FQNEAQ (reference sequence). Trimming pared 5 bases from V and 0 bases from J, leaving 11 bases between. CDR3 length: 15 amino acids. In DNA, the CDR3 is TGTGCCAGCAGCCTGGGGCCGAGCTCCTACAATGAGCAGTTCTTC. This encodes CASSLGPSSYNEQFF.

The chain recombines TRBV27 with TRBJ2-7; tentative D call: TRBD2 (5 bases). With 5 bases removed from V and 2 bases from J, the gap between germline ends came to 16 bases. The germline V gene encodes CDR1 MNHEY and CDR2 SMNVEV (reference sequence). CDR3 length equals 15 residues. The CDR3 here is CASSPRGLLAYEQYF. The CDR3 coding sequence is TGTGCCAGCAGTCCACGAGGGCTACTGGCCTACGAGCAGTACTTC.

CDR3: CASSLWGAQETQYF. Written as DNA, the CDR3 is TGTGCCAGCAGCTTATGGGGGGCTCAAGAGACCCAGTACTTC. The chain combines TRBV7-8 with TRBJ2-5; TRBD1 or TRBD2 may be the D gene (6 bases each). V was clipped by 2 bases and J by 2 bases, with 9 bases between them. The germline CDR1 and CDR2 sequences are SGHVS and FQNEAQ. This CDR3 is 14 amino acids long.

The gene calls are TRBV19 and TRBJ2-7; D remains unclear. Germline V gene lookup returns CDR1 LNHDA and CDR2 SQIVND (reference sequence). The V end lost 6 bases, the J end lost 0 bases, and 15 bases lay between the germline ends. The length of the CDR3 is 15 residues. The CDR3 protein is CASRISGSGSYEQYF. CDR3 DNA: TGTGCCAGTAGGATAAGTGGGTCCGGCTCCTACGAGCAGTACTTC.

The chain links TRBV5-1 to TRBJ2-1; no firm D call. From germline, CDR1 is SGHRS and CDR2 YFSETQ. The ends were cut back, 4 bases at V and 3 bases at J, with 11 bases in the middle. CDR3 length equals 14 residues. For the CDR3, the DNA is TGCGCCAGCAGCCCCCGGATACACTACAATGAGCAGTTCTTC. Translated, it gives CASSPRIHYNEQFF.

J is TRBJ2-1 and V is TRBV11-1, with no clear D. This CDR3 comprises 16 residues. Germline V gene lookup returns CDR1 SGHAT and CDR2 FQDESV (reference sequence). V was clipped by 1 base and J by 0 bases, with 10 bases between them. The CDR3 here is CASSLEYGLSYNEQFF. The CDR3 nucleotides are TGTGCCAGCAGCTTAGAGTATGGTCTCTCCTACAATGAGCAGTTCTTC. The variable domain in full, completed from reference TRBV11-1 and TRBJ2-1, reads EAEVAQSPRYKITEKSQAVAFWCDPISGHATLYWYRQILGQGPELLVQFQDESVVDDSQLPKDRFSAERLKGVDSTLKIQPAELGDSAMYLCASSLEYGLSYNEQFFGPGTRLTVL.

DNA for the CDR3: TGCAGTGCTAGGGCCTCTTTAGAGCAGTACTTC. It codes for CSARASLEQYF. The chain uses TRBV20-1 and TRBJ2-5, with no clear D. The germline gives CDR1 DFQATT, CDR2 SNEGSKA (reference sequence). The CDR3 is 11 amino acids. V shed 3 bases and J shed 11 bases, with 13 bases lying between them.

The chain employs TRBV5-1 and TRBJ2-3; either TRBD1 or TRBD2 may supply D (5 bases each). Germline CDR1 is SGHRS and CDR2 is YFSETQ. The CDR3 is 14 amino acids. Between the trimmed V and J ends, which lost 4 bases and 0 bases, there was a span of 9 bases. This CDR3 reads CASSRDGSTDTQYF. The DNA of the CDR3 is TGCGCCAGCAGCCGGGACGGAAGCACAGATACGCAGTATTTT.

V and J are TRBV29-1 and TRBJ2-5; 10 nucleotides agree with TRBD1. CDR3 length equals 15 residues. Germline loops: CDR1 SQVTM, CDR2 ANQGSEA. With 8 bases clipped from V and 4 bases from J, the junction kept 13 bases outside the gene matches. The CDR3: CSSNNPGQGPETQYF. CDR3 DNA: TGCAGCTCCAATAACCCGGGACAGGGGCCAGAGACCCAGTACTTC.

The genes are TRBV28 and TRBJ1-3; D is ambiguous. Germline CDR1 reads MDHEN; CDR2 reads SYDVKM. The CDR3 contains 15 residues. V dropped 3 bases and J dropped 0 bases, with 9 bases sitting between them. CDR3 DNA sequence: TGTGCCAGCAGTTTTGGACGCAGCTCTGGAAACACCATATATTTT. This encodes CASSFGRSSGNTIYF.

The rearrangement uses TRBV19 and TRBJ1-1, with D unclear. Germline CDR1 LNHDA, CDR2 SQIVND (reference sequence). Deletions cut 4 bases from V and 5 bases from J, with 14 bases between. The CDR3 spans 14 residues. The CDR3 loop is CASSRGVGVTEAFF. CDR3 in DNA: TGTGCCAGTAGTAGGGGTGTGGGAGTTACTGAAGCTTTCTTT. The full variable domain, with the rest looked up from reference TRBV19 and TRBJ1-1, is DGGITQSPKYLFRKEGQNVTLSCEQNLNHDAMYWYRQDPGQGLRLIYYSQIVNDFQKGDIAEGYSVSREKKESFPLTVTSAQKNPTAFYLCASSRGVGVTEAFFGQGTRLTVV.

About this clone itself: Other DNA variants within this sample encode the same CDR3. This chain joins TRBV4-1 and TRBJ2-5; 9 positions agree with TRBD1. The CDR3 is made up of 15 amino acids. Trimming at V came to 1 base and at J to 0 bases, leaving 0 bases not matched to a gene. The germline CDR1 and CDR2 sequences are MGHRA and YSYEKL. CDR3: CASSQGDRDQETQYF. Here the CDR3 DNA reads TGCGCCAGCAGCCAAGGGGACAGGGACCAAGAGACCCAGTACTTC.

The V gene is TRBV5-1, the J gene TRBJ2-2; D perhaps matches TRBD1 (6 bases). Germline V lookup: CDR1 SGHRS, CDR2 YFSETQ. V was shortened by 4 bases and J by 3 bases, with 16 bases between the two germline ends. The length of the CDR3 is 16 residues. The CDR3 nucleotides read TGCGCCAGCAGCCTTTCGACAGGCCGCGACACCGGGGAGCTGTTTTTT. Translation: CASSLSTGRDTGELFF.

The CDR3 loop is CASSPDGIYEQYF. The CDR3 DNA reads as TGTGCCAGCAGCCCGGACGGGATCTACGAGCAGTACTTC. The J gene is TRBJ2-7, the V gene TRBV28; TRBD2 might be the D (5 bases). The CDR3 runs 13 residues. Germline CDR1 reads MDHEN; CDR2 reads SYDVKM. The ends were cut back, 6 bases at V and 3 bases at J, with 12 bases in the middle.

CDR3 nucleotides: TGTGCCAGCAGTTTAATGGGGCAGGTGAATCAGCCCCAGCATTTT. Translation: CASSLMGQVNQPQHF. V and J are TRBV27 and TRBJ1-5; TRBD1 might be the D (5 bases). This CDR3 comprises 15 residues. Trimming removed 2 bases from V and 4 bases from J, with 12 bases in between. Germline-derived CDR1 and CDR2 are MNHEY and SMNVEV (reference sequence).

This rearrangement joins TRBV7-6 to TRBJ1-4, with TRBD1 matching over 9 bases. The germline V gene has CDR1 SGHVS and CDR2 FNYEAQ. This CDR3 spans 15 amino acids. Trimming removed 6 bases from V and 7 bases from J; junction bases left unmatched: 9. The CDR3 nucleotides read TGTGCCAGCAGTCGAGTACAGGGGGCGGGTGAAAAACTGTTTTTT. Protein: CASSRVQGAGEKLFF. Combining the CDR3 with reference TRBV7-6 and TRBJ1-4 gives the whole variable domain GAGVSQSPRYKVTKRGQDVALRCDPISGHVSLYWYRQALGQGPEFLTYFNYEAQQDKSGLPNDRFSAERPEGSISTLTIQRTEQRDSAMYRCASSRVQGAGEKLFFGSGTQLSVL.